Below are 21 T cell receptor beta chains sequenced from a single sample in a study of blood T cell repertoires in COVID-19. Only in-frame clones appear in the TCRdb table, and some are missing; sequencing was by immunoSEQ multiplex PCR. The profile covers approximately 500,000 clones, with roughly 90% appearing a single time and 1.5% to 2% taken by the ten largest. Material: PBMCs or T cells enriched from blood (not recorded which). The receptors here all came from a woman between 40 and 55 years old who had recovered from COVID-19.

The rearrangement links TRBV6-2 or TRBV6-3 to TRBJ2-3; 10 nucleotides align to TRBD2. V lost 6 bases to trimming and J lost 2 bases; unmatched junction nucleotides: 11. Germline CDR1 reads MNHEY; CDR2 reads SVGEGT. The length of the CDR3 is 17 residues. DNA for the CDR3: TGTGCCAGCAGCAAAACGAGCGGGAGGGCCTACACAGATACGCAGTATTTT. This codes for CASSKTSGRAYTDTQYF.

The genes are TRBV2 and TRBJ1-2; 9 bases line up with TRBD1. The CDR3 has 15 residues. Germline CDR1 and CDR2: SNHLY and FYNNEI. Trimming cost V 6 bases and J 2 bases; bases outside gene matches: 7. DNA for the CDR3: TGTGCCAGCAGCAGGGACAGGGCAACCAACTATGGCTACACCTTC. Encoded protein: CASSRDRATNYGYTF.

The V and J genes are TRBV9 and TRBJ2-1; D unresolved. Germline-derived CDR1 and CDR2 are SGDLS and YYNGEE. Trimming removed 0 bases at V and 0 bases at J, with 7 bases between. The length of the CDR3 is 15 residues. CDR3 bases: TGTGCCAGCAGCGTAGTACAGAGCTCCTACAATGAGCAGTTCTTC. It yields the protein CASSVVQSSYNEQFF.

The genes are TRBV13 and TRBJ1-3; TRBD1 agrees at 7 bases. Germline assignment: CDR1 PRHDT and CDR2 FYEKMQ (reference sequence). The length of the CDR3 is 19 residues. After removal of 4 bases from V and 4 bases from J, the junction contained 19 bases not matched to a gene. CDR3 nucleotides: TGTGCCAGCAGCTCCCTCGGGTCCGAGGGGGCACTAGCCGGAAACACCATATATTTT. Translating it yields CASSSLGSEGALAGNTIYF.

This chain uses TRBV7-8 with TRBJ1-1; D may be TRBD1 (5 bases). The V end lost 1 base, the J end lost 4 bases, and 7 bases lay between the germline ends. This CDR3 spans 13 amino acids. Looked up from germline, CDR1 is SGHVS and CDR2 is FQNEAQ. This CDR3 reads CASSLGGGTEAFF. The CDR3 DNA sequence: TGTGCCAGCAGCTTAGGGGGCGGCACTGAAGCTTTCTTT.

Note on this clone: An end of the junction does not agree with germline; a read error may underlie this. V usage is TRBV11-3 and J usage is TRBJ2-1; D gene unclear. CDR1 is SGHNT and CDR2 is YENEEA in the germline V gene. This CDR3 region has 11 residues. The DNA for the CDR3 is TGTGCCAGCGGCGGCTTAGACGGCAAGATCTTC. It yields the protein CASGGLDGKIF. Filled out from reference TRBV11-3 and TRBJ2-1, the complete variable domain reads EAGVVQSPRYKIIEKKQPVAFWCNPISGHNTLYWYLQNLGQGPELLIRYENEEAVDDSQLPKDRFSAERLKGVDSTLKIQPAELGDSAVYLCASGGLDGKIFGPGTRLTVL.

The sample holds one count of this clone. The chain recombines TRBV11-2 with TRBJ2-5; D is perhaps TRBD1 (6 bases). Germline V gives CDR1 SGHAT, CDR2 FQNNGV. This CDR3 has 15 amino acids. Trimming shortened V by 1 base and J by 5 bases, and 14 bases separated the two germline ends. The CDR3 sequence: CASSLGAGELETQYF. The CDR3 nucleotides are TGTGCCAGCAGCTTAGGGGCAGGGGAGTTGGAGACCCAGTACTTC.

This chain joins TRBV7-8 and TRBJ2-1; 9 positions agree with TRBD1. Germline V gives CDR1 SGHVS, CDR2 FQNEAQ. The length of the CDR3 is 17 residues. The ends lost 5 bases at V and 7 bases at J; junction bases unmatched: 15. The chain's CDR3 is CASSTTRPGTGRNEQFF. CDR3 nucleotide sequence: TGTGCCAGCAGCACCACCCGGCCCGGGACAGGGAGGAATGAGCAGTTCTTC.

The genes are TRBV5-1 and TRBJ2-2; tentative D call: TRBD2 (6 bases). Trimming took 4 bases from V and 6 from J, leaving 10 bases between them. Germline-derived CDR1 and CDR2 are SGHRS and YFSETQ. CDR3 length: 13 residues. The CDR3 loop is CASSQEGAGELFF. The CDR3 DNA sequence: TGCGCCAGCAGCCAGGAGGGCGCCGGGGAGCTGTTTTTT.

The CDR3 DNA is TGCGCCAGCAGCTTTGCCCCGGGACAGGGTTACGAGCAGTACTTC. This encodes CASSFAPGQGYEQYF. The chain employs TRBV5-1 and TRBJ2-7; 9 bases fit TRBD1. The ends lost 2 bases at V and 4 bases at J; junction bases unmatched: 7. CDR3 length: 15 amino acids. Germline CDR1 reads SGHRS; CDR2 reads YFSETQ.

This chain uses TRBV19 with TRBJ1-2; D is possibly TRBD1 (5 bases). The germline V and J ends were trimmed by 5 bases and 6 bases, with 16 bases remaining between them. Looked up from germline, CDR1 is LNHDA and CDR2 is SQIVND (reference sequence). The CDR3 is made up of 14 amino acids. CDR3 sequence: CASSLGRGLDGYTF. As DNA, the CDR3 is TGTGCCAGTAGTCTGGGGCGGGGGTTGGATGGCTACACCTTC.

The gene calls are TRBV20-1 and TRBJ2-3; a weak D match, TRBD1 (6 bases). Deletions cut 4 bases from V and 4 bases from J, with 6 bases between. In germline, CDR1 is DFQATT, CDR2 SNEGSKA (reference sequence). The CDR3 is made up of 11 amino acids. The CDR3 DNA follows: TGCAGTGCTAAGGGGGCAGATACGCAGTATTTT. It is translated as CSAKGADTQYF.

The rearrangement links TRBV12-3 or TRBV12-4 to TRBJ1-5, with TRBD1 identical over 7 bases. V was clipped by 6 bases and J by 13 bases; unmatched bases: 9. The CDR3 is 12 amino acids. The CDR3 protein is CASSTEGTAQHF. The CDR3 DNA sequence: TGTGCCAGCAGCACAGAAGGGACAGCTCAGCATTTT.

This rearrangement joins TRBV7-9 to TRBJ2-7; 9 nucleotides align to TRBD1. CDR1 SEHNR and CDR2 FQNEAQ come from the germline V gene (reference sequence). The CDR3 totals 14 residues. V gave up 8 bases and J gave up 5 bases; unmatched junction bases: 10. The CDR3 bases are TGTGCCAGCCGGCGGGGACAGGGTGCCCACGAGCAGTACTTC. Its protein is CASRRGQGAHEQYF.

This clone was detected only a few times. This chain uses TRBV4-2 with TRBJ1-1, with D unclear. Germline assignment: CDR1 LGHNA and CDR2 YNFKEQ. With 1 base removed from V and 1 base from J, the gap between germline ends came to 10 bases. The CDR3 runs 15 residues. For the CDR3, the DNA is TGTGCCAGCAGCCAAGGCAGCTGGGCGAACACTGAAGCTTTCTTT. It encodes CASSQGSWANTEAFF.

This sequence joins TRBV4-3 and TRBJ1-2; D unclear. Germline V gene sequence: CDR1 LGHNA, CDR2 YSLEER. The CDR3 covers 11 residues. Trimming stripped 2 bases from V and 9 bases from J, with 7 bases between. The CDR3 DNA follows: TGCGCCAGCAGCCAATTCAAGCGCTACACCTTC. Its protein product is CASSQFKRYTF.

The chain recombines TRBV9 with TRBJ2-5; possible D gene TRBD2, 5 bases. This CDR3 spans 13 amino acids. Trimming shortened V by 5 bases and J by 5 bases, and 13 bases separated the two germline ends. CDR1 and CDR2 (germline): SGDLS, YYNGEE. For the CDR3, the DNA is TGTGCCAGCAGGGCCTCGGGGTCGGAGACCCAGTACTTC. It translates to CASRASGSETQYF.

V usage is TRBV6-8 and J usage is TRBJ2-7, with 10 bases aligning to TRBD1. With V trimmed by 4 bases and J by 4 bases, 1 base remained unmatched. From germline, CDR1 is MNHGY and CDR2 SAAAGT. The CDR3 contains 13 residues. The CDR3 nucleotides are TGTGCCAGCAGTTGGGACAGGGGATACGAGCAGTACTTC. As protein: CASSWDRGYEQYF.

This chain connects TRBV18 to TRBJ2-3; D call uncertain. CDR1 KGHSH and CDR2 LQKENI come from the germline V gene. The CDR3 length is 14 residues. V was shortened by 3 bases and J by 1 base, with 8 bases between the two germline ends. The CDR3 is CASSPVTRTDTQYF. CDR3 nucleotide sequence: TGTGCCAGCTCACCCGTGACTCGCACAGATACGCAGTATTTT. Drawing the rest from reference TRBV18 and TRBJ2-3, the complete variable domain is NAGVMQNPRHLVRRRGQEARLRCSPMKGHSHVYWYRQLPEEGLKFMVYLQKENIIDESGMPKERFSAEFPKEGPSILRIQQVVRGDSAAYFCASSPVTRTDTQYFGPGTRLTVL.

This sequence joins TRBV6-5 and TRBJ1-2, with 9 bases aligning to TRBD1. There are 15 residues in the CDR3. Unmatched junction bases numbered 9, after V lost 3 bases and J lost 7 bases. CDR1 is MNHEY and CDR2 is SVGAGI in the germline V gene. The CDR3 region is CASSYTGTGMIGYTF. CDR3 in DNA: TGTGCCAGCAGTTATACCGGGACAGGGATGATTGGCTACACCTTC.

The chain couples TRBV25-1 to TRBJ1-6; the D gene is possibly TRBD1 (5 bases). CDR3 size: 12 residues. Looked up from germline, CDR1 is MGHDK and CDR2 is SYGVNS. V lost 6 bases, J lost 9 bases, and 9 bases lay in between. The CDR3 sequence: CASRTGFSPLHF. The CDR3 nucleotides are TGTGCCAGCAGAACAGGTTTTTCACCCCTCCACTTT. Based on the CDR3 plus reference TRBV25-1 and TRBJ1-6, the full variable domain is EADIYQTPRYLVIGTGKKITLECSQTMGHDKMYWYQQDPGMELHLIHYSYGVNSTEKGDLSSESTVSRIRTEHFPLTLESARPSHTSQYLCASRTGFSPLHFGNGTRLTVT.